A single sample gave rise to the 29 T cell receptor beta chains below, sequenced in a study of cytomegalovirus exposure and HLA in healthy donors. The PCR was carried out with 60 Vbeta primers and 13 Jbeta primers. TCRdb's table, derived via immunoSEQ multiplex PCR, lists solely in-frame clones and lacks some. This sample carries 40,000 to 50,000 clones, with 1% to 1.5% going to the ten biggest clones. The material sequenced was PBMCs. These receptors all come from a man aged 30 to 39 in good health and CMV-seronegative.

The V and J genes are TRBV30 and TRBJ2-7; possible D gene TRBD1, 6 bases. The CDR3 has 11 residues. Germline V gene data show CDR1 as GTSNPN and CDR2 as SVGIG (reference sequence). Trimming shortened V by 4 bases and J by 13 bases, and 17 bases separated the two germline ends. CDR3 DNA sequence: TGTGCCTGGACGTCAGGGGCCGAGTTATACTTC. Protein sequence: CAWTSGAELYF.

The J gene is TRBJ1-2, the V gene TRBV7-8; 8 positions match TRBD1. V was pared by 5 bases and J by 7 bases, with 6 bases of the junction left unmatched. The CDR3 extends over 13 amino acids. Germline-derived CDR1 and CDR2 are SGHVS and FQNEAQ. The CDR3 nucleotides are TGTGCCAGCAGCCCCAGAGGACAGGGTGGCTACACCTTC. Translation: CASSPRGQGGYTF.

The chain has TRBV4-3 and TRBJ1-1, with D possibly being TRBD1 (6 bases). Trimming stripped 8 bases from V and 1 base from J, with 20 bases between. Germline V gene lookup returns CDR1 LGHNA and CDR2 YSLEER. This CDR3 has 16 residues. CDR3 sequence (DNA): TGCGCCAGCGCATTGGGGTTGGGGGCCGAGAACACTGAAGCTTTCTTT. Protein: CASALGLGAENTEAFF.

The rearrangement links TRBV10-1 to TRBJ1-1; TRBD1 agrees at 9 bases. V lost 8 bases and J lost 8; bases outside the gene matches: 6. This CDR3 region has 12 residues. Germline CDR1 WNHNN, CDR2 SYGVQD (reference sequence). In nucleotides, the CDR3 is TGCGCCAGCGGGGGGACAGGGAGAGAAGCTTTCTTT. Translation gives CASGGTGREAFF.

The chain couples TRBV4-1 to TRBJ1-4; unclear D gene. The CDR3 has 14 amino acids. V lost 3 bases, J lost 1 base, and 6 bases lay in between. Per germline, CDR1 MGHRA and CDR2 YSYEKL. CDR3 sequence: CASSHTVTNEKLFF. The CDR3 bases are TGCGCCAGCAGCCATACTGTAACTAATGAAAAACTGTTTTTT.

This chain uses TRBV19 with TRBJ2-3; D might be TRBD2 (6 bases). Trimming took 1 base from V and 0 from J, leaving 11 bases between them. Germline lookup yields CDR1 LNHDA and CDR2 SQIVND (reference sequence). The CDR3 covers 16 residues. The CDR3 DNA follows: TGTGCCAGTAGTATAGTCGGGACTCTGAGCACAGATACGCAGTATTTT. Protein sequence: CASSIVGTLSTDTQYF.

The chain joins TRBV6-1 to TRBJ1-5, with TRBD1 as a possible D gene (5 bases). This CDR3 region has 15 residues. Germline V CDR1 and CDR2: MNHNS, SASEGT. V gave up 6 bases and J gave up 4 bases, with 16 bases separating them. CDR3 amino acids: CASRATVSPNQPQHF. CDR3 nucleotides: TGTGCCAGCAGGGCGACAGTTAGTCCAAATCAGCCCCAGCATTTT.

The chain recombines TRBV9 with TRBJ2-2; D is uncertain. V was cut by 5 bases and J by 7 bases, with 15 bases left in between. There are 14 residues in the CDR3. CDR1 and CDR2 from the germline V gene are SGDLS and YYNGEE. CDR3 sequence reads: CASSDKPSRGELFF. The CDR3 DNA sequence: TGTGCCAGCAGTGATAAGCCATCCCGCGGGGAGCTGTTTTTT. The full variable domain, completed using reference TRBV9 and TRBJ2-2, is DSGVTQTPKHLITATGQRVTLRCSPRSGDLSVYWYQQSLDQGLQFLIQYYNGEERAKGNILERFSAQQFPDLHSELNLSSLELGDSALYFCASSDKPSRGELFFGEGSRLTVL.

V is TRBV29-1 and J is TRBJ1-1; no clear D gene. With 3 bases removed from V and 0 bases from J, the gap between germline ends came to 8 bases. This CDR3 region has 13 residues. Germline V lookup: CDR1 SQVTM, CDR2 ANQGSEA. DNA of the CDR3: TGCAGCGTTGAGCGGGCTTTGAACACTGAAGCTTTCTTT. Translation gives CSVERALNTEAFF.

V is TRBV6-5 and J is TRBJ2-3, with D possibly matching TRBD2 (5 bases). Looked up from germline, CDR1 is MNHEY and CDR2 is SVGAGI. V was cut by 5 bases and J by 2 bases, with 14 bases left in between. The CDR3 runs to 15 residues. The CDR3 sequence is CASSMSGSPTDTQYF. Written as DNA, the CDR3 is TGTGCCAGCAGTATGAGTGGGAGCCCCACAGATACGCAGTATTTT.

The genes are TRBV15 and TRBJ1-1; D may be TRBD1 (6 bases). Germline CDR1 reads LNHNV; CDR2 reads YYDKDF (reference sequence). The CDR3 totals 18 residues. The V and J ends lost 0 bases and 6 bases respectively, with 23 bases between them. In DNA form, the CDR3 reads TGTGCCACCAGCAGAGATTTCCCCAGGGGAGCTAGAGGCCCTGAAGCTTTCTTT. Translated: CATSRDFPRGARGPEAFF.

This chain uses TRBV5-1 with TRBJ1-2; D gene uncertain. Trimming removed 0 bases from V and 2 bases from J, with 5 bases in between. This CDR3 contains 13 residues. Germline CDR1 SGHRS, CDR2 YFSETQ. The CDR3 protein is CASSLGQNYGYTF. The DNA for the CDR3 is TGCGCCAGCAGCTTGGGTCAGAACTATGGCTACACCTTC.

The rearrangement links TRBV30 to TRBJ1-1; no definite D call. Germline V gene lookup returns CDR1 GTSNPN and CDR2 SVGIG (reference sequence). CDR3 length equals 16 residues. V dropped 5 bases and J dropped 3 bases, with 22 bases sitting between them. The CDR3 DNA reads as TGTGCCTGGTCCCCCGGTCGTACAGCCTCAGACACTGAAGCTTTCTTT. Its protein is CAWSPGRTASDTEAFF.

The chain carries TRBV7-2 and TRBJ1-5, with D perhaps matching TRBD1 (5 bases). CDR3 size: 16 residues. CDR1 SGHTA and CDR2 FQGNSA come from the germline V gene. V was shortened by 1 base and J by 9 bases, with 19 bases between the two germline ends. CDR3 nucleotide sequence: TGTGCCAGCAGCTTAGAATACAGGTCTACTTCAGGGCCCCAGCATTTT. Translated, it gives CASSLEYRSTSGPQHF.

The V gene is TRBV5-1, the J gene TRBJ1-6; no firm D call. The CDR3 runs to 15 residues. The germline V gene has CDR1 SGHRS and CDR2 YFSETQ. V was shortened by 4 bases and J by 6 bases, with 14 bases between the two germline ends. The CDR3 bases are TGCGCCAGCAGCATCCGGGAAAGTTCTAATTCACCCCTCCACTTT. Protein product: CASSIRESSNSPLHF.

V is TRBV30 and J is TRBJ2-3; 8 bases match TRBD2. The CDR3 extends over 13 amino acids. Germline V gene sequence: CDR1 GTSNPN, CDR2 SVGIG (reference sequence). Losses at the gene ends were 5 bases for V and 4 bases for J; bases not matched to a gene: 5. CDR3 protein: CAWAVREADTQYF. The CDR3 DNA reads as TGTGCCTGGGCGGTGCGGGAGGCAGATACGCAGTATTTT. The full variable domain, with the rest looked up from reference TRBV30 and TRBJ2-3, is SQTIHQWPATLVQPVGSPLSLECTVEGTSNPNLYWYRQAAGRGLQLLFYSVGIGQISSEVPQNLSASRPQDRQFILSSKKLLLSDSGFYLCAWAVREADTQYFGPGTRLTVL.

This sequence joins TRBV4-3 and TRBJ2-5, with a possible D match to TRBD1 (6 bases). In germline, CDR1 is LGHNA, CDR2 YSLEER. Between the trimmed V and J ends, which lost 0 bases and 1 base, there was a span of 12 bases. This CDR3 region has 16 residues. This CDR3 reads CASSQDLLQGQETQYF. The CDR3, as DNA: TGCGCCAGCAGCCAAGATCTTCTACAGGGCCAAGAGACCCAGTACTTC.

The chain has TRBV6-5 and TRBJ2-7; D is perhaps TRBD1 (5 bases). Trimming took off 7 bases at V and 4 bases at J, with 14 bases between the two ends. CDR1 and CDR2 from the germline V gene are MNHEY and SVGAGI. CDR3 size: 13 residues. The CDR3 sequence: CASKLTTGYEQYF. CDR3 nucleotide sequence: TGTGCCAGCAAGTTAACTACAGGTTACGAGCAGTACTTC.

This sequence joins TRBV29-1 and TRBJ2-3; 8 bases map to TRBD2. Germline V gene data show CDR1 as SQVTM and CDR2 as ANQGSEA. The CDR3 loop spans 15 amino acids. V dropped 5 bases and J dropped 2; count of bases not matched to a gene: 9. Written as DNA, the CDR3 is TGCAGCGTTTCCCCATTAGCGGGATTCACAGATACGCAGTATTTT. Translation: CSVSPLAGFTDTQYF.

The rearrangement uses TRBV6-6 and TRBJ1-2; 11 nucleotides align to TRBD1. Unmatched junction bases numbered 3, after V lost 2 bases and J lost 4 bases. This CDR3 has 15 amino acids. Germline V lookup: CDR1 MNHNY, CDR2 SVGAGI (reference sequence). CDR3 amino acids: CASSYGQGATYGYTF. The CDR3, as DNA: TGTGCCAGCAGTTACGGACAGGGGGCCACCTATGGCTACACCTTC.

This CDR3 reads CATSTQTGGSEKLFF. CDR3 bases: TGTGCCACCAGCACCCAGACAGGGGGCAGTGAAAAACTGTTTTTT. V gene TRBV15 combines with J gene TRBJ1-4; 10 bases fit TRBD1. The CDR3 has 15 amino acids. The V and J ends lost 4 bases and 7 bases, in that order; junction bases with no gene match: 6. Germline CDR1 is LNHNV and CDR2 is YYDKDF (reference sequence). The full variable domain, in which reference TRBV15 and TRBJ1-4 provide the parts outside the CDR3, is DAMVIQNPRYQVTQFGKPVTLSCSQTLNHNVMYWYQQKSSQAPKLLFHYYDKDFNNEADTPDNFQSRRPNTSFCFLDIRSPGLGDTAMYLCATSTQTGGSEKLFFGSGTQLSVL.

This chain uses TRBV6-5 with TRBJ2-3, with TRBD2 as a possible D gene (6 bases). Germline-derived CDR1 and CDR2 are MNHEY and SVGAGI. V was cut by 3 bases and J by 6 bases, with 13 bases left in between. This CDR3 is built from 14 residues. This chain's CDR3 is CASSYPPGVDTQYF. Here the CDR3 DNA reads TGTGCCAGCAGTTATCCCCCGGGGGTGGATACGCAGTATTTT.

The genes are TRBV4-1 and TRBJ2-7; 8 nucleotides agree with TRBD1. Per germline, CDR1 MGHRA and CDR2 YSYEKL. J lost 6 bases, V lost 4 bases, and 8 bases had no gene match. The CDR3 sequence is 14 residues long. The CDR3 nucleotides are TGCGCCAGCAGCCCCGTGGGACAGGCGGGCGAGCAGTACTTC. It codes for CASSPVGQAGEQYF.

The chain uses TRBV6-1 and TRBJ1-5, with 7 nucleotides matching TRBD1. The J segment lost 7 bases and the V segment lost 10 bases, leaving 10 bases of the junction unmatched. The germline V gene encodes CDR1 MNHNS and CDR2 SASEGT. The CDR3 spans 13 residues. This chain's CDR3 is CATKGASKQPQHF. The CDR3 region has the DNA TGTGCCACCAAGGGGGCCTCCAAGCAGCCCCAGCATTTT.

V usage is TRBV4-1 and J usage is TRBJ2-5, with D tentatively TRBD2 (5 bases). CDR3 length: 15 amino acids. V was cut by 2 bases and J by 4 bases, with 14 bases left in between. Germline CDR1 MGHRA, CDR2 YSYEKL. The CDR3 nucleotides are TGCGCCAGCAGCCAACGCCGGGGTCCTATAGAGACCCAGTACTTC. Its protein product is CASSQRRGPIETQYF.

The V and J genes are TRBV10-1 and TRBJ1-6; weak D call: TRBD1 (6 bases). CDR3 length equals 12 residues. CDR1 is WNHNN and CDR2 is SYGVQD in the germline V gene (reference sequence). The V end lost 6 bases, the J end lost 10 bases, and 10 bases lay between the germline ends. The CDR3 is CASRGDTSPLHF. CDR3 sequence (DNA): TGCGCCAGCAGAGGGGACACGTCACCCCTCCACTTT.

This rearrangement joins TRBV2 to TRBJ2-7; the D gene is possibly TRBD2 (5 bases). Germline V CDR1 and CDR2: SNHLY, FYNNEI. V was cut by 7 bases and J by 5 bases, with 21 bases left in between. There are 15 residues in the CDR3. The CDR3 protein is CASTAQLVGAHEQYF. In DNA, the CDR3 is TGTGCCAGCACCGCCCAACTAGTCGGAGCCCACGAGCAGTACTTC. Together with reference TRBV2 and TRBJ2-7, the CDR3 gives the full variable domain: EPEVTQTPSHQVTQMGQEVILRCVPISNHLYFYWYRQILGQKVEFLVSFYNNEISEKSEIFDDQFSVERPDGSNFTLKIRSTKLEDSAMYFCASTAQLVGAHEQYFGPGTRLTVT.

The chain employs TRBV5-4 and TRBJ2-5; 9 bases map to TRBD1. The V and J ends lost 4 bases and 4 bases, in that order; junction bases with no gene match: 8. The CDR3 has 15 residues. Germline-derived CDR1 and CDR2 are SGHNT and YYREEE (reference sequence). In DNA, the CDR3 is TGTGCCAGCAGCCCACCGACAGGGGGGCGAGAGACCCAGTACTTC. It is translated as CASSPPTGGRETQYF.

The chain couples TRBV30 to TRBJ1-5; D perhaps matches TRBD1 (5 bases). The CDR3 spans 15 residues. Germline V gene lookup returns CDR1 GTSNPN and CDR2 SVGIG (reference sequence). V was trimmed by 0 bases and J by 6 bases, leaving 15 bases between them. This CDR3 is CAWSVRGDLRQPQHF. The CDR3 nucleotides are TGTGCCTGGAGTGTACGGGGGGACCTCCGTCAGCCCCAGCATTTT.